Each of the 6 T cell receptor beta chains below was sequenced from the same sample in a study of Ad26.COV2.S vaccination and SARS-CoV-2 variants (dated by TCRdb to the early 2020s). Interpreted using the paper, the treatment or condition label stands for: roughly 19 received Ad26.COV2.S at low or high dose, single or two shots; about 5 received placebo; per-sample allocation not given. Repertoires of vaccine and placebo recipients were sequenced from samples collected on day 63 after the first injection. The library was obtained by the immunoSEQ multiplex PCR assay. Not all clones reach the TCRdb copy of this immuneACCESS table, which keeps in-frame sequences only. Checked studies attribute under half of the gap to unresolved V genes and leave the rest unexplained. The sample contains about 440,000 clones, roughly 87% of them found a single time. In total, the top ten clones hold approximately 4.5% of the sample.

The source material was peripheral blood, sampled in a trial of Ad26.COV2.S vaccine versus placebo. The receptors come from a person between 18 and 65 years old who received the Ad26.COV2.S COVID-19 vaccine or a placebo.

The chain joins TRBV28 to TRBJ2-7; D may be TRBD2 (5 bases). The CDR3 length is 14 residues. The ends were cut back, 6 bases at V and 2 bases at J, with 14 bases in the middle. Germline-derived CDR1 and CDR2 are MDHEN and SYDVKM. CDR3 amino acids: CASRLGLRAYEQYF. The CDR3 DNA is TGTGCCAGCAGGCTCGGGTTGCGGGCCTACGAGCAGTACTTC.

CDR3 coding DNA: TGTGCCAGCAGCCGCAGTGGCGGTTTGAACACCGGGGAGCTGTTTTTT. It codes for CASSRSGGLNTGELFF. This chain joins TRBV7-8 and TRBJ2-2; the D is unclear. The germline V and J ends were trimmed by 5 bases and 1 base, with 14 bases remaining between them. This CDR3 has 16 amino acids. CDR1 and CDR2 from the germline V gene are SGHVS and FQNEAQ.

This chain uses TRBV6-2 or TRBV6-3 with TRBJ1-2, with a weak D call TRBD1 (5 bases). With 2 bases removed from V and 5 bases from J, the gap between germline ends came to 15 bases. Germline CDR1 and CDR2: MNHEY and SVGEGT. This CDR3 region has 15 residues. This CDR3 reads CASSYGSFGTYGYTF. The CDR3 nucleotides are TGTGCCAGCAGTTACGGGTCTTTTGGGACGTATGGCTACACCTTC.

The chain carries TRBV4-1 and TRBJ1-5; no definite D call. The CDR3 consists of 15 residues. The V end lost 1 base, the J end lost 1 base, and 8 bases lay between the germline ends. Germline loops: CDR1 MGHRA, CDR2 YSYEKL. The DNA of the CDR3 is TGCGCCAGCAGCCAAGTGTGGACCAGCAATCAGCCCCAGCATTTT. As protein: CASSQVWTSNQPQHF.

The CDR3 DNA reads as TGTGCCAGCAGTTTGCACCAAAAGAACACTGAAGCTTTCTTT. Protein: CASSLHQKNTEAFF. The rearrangement joins TRBV27 to TRBJ1-1, with no clear D. The V end lost 3 bases, the J end lost 1 base, and 9 bases lay between the germline ends. This CDR3 comprises 14 residues. CDR1 is MNHEY and CDR2 is SMNVEV in the germline V gene (reference sequence).

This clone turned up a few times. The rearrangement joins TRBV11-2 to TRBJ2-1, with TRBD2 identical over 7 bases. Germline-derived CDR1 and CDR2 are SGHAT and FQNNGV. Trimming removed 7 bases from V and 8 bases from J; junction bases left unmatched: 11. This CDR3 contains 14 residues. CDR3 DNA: TGTGCCAGCATGGGGAGCGGGATTAGGGATGAGCAGTTCTTC. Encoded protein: CASMGSGIRDEQFF.